The following is a T cell receptor beta chain sequence with its context. Measured with immunoSEQ multiplex PCR; TCRdb has only the in-frame clones, and not every one. The sample lists about 9,500 clones, less than 70% occurring once. Time point indicated: after neoadjuvant nivolumab, at surgical resection. The source of the sample is a study of neoadjuvant anti-PD-1 for oral cavity cancer. Study as a whole: Before surgery, most patients got three to four biweekly 3 mg/kg nivolumab doses.

The receptor's source is a person aged 35-79 years with oral cavity squamous cell carcinoma. Sequenced here: PBMCs, sampled after nivolumab (anti-PD-1) treatment.

This chain's CDR3 is CASSLRSRGTNTEAFF. The CDR3 DNA sequence: TGCGCCAGCAGCTTAAGGAGCCGGGGCACGAACACTGAAGCTTTCTTT. The chain couples TRBV5-1 to TRBJ1-1; the D gene is possibly TRBD1 (5 bases). With 2 bases removed from V and 1 base from J, the gap between germline ends came to 15 bases. This CDR3 is 16 amino acids long. Germline V gene data show CDR1 as SGHRS and CDR2 as YFSETQ.